Following are 21 T cell receptor beta chains from one sample sequenced in a study of cytomegalovirus exposure and HLA in healthy donors. Primers: 60 Vbeta forward and 13 Jbeta reverse. Libraries were prepared by immunoSEQ multiplex PCR; TCRdb keeps only in-frame clonotypes and omits some of them. This repertoire shows roughly 100,000 clones, around 65% found once; its top ten account for 2.5% to 4%. Sequences were obtained from PBMCs. The receptors derive from a woman aged 45-65 years in good health and CMV-seronegative.

The chain couples TRBV4-1 to TRBJ2-3; 7 bases align to TRBD2. This CDR3 is built from 15 residues. Germline CDR1 and CDR2: MGHRA and YSYEKL. J was trimmed by 0 bases and V by 4 bases; bases with no gene match: 4. CDR3 sequence: CASSRYGGSTDTQYF. The CDR3 DNA follows: TGCGCCAGCAGCCGCTACGGGGGGAGCACAGATACGCAGTATTTT.

This rearrangement joins TRBV27 to TRBJ2-7, with 10 bases lining up with TRBD2. The CDR3 length is 15 residues. The V segment lost 3 bases and the J segment 3 bases; nucleotides outside the gene matches: 5. The germline gives CDR1 MNHEY, CDR2 SMNVEV (reference sequence). The CDR3 nucleotides are TGTGCCAGCAGTTTGGGTAGCGGGGGGTTCTACGAGCAGTACTTC. It codes for CASSLGSGGFYEQYF.

The V and J genes are TRBV2 and TRBJ2-1; D possibly corresponds to TRBD1 (5 bases). Germline CDR1 and CDR2: SNHLY and FYNNEI. The CDR3 has 13 amino acids. V was trimmed by 5 bases and J by 5 bases, leaving 10 bases between them. The CDR3 spells CASSWIGDNEQFF. The CDR3, as DNA: TGTGCCAGCAGTTGGATAGGGGACAATGAGCAGTTCTTC. Full variable domain (rest looked up from reference TRBV2 and TRBJ2-1): EPEVTQTPSHQVTQMGQEVILRCVPISNHLYFYWYRQILGQKVEFLVSFYNNEISEKSEIFDDQFSVERPDGSNFTLKIRSTKLEDSAMYFCASSWIGDNEQFFGPGTRLTVL.

The chain carries TRBV7-9 and TRBJ2-1, with D tentatively TRBD1 (6 bases). There are 17 residues in the CDR3. CDR1 is SEHNR, CDR2 FQNEAQ, per germline (reference sequence). Trimming pared 3 bases from V and 0 bases from J, leaving 15 bases between. The CDR3 DNA reads TGTGCCAGCAGCTTCAAGGAGGACAGCTACTCCTACAATGAGCAGTTCTTC. This sequence encodes CASSFKEDSYSYNEQFF.

This chain uses TRBV11-2 with TRBJ2-3; possibly TRBD1 for D (5 bases). CDR1 SGHAT and CDR2 FQNNGV come from the germline V gene. V lost 5 bases to trimming and J lost 4 bases, with 19 bases between them. The CDR3 is 16 residues long. This CDR3 is CASSTFQGDSPDTQYF. The CDR3 nucleotides are TGTGCCAGCAGCACCTTTCAGGGTGATAGCCCAGATACGCAGTATTTT. Full variable domain (rest looked up from reference TRBV11-2 and TRBJ2-3): EAGVAQSPRYKIIEKRQSVAFWCNPISGHATLYWYQQILGQGPKLLIQFQNNGVVDDSQLPKDRFSAERLKGVDSTLKIQPAKLEDSAVYLCASSTFQGDSPDTQYFGPGTRLTVL.

The chain links TRBV7-8 to TRBJ2-1; D possibly corresponds to TRBD1 (7 bases). Germline CDR1 is SGHVS and CDR2 is FQNEAQ. The CDR3 consists of 14 residues. Trimming removed 5 bases at V and 6 bases at J, with 14 bases between. As DNA, the CDR3 is TGTGCCAGCAGCCCACTGCAGGGGGGCAATGAGCAGTTCTTC. Protein sequence: CASSPLQGGNEQFF.

This CDR3 reads CAISEPRGGGKEETQYF. The CDR3 DNA sequence: TGTGCCATCAGTGAGCCAAGGGGCGGGGGGAAGGAAGAGACCCAGTACTTC. This chain connects TRBV10-3 to TRBJ2-5; 8 positions match TRBD2. With V trimmed by 2 bases and J by 3 bases, 11 bases remained unmatched. This CDR3 spans 17 amino acids. The germline gives CDR1 ENHRY, CDR2 SYGVKD.

A few counts support this clone. The chain combines TRBV5-1 with TRBJ1-2; D possibly corresponds to TRBD1 (6 bases). The V end lost 4 bases, the J end lost 1 base, and 14 bases lay between the germline ends. Germline values: CDR1 SGHRS, CDR2 YFSETQ. CDR3 length equals 15 residues. CDR3 coding DNA: TGCGCCAGCAGCAGAGAAACAGGGAATAACTATGGCTACACCTTC. Translated: CASSRETGNNYGYTF.

There are a few counts of this clone. The chain combines TRBV12-5 with TRBJ1-1; D unclear. The germline gives CDR1 LGHNT, CDR2 FRNRAP. V was clipped by 5 bases and J by 4 bases, with 17 bases between them. This CDR3 comprises 15 residues. The CDR3 region has the DNA TGTGCTAGTGGTCCCGGAGGAGGGAAGGGCACTGAAGCTTTCTTT. This codes for CASGPGGGKGTEAFF.

J is TRBJ2-7 and V is TRBV7-9; D call uncertain. The CDR3 totals 12 residues. Deletions cut 1 base from V and 4 bases from J, with 5 bases between. Germline loops: CDR1 SEHNR, CDR2 FQNEAQ (reference sequence). This chain's CDR3 is CASSLVPYEQYF. The CDR3 DNA follows: TGTGCCAGCAGCTTAGTTCCTTACGAGCAGTACTTC. Full variable domain (outside the CDR3, taken from reference TRBV7-9 and TRBJ2-7): DTGVSQNPRHKITKRGQNVTFRCDPISEHNRLYWYRQTLGQGPEFLTYFQNEAQLEKSRLLSDRFSAERPKGSFSTLEIQRTEQGDSAMYLCASSLVPYEQYFGPGTRLTVT.

The chain employs TRBV7-2 and TRBJ1-2; 8 bases align to TRBD1. After removal of 8 bases from V and 5 bases from J, the junction contained 4 bases not matched to a gene. The length of the CDR3 is 12 residues. Germline V gene sequence: CDR1 SGHTA, CDR2 FQGNSA. The CDR3 nucleotides read TGTGCCAGCGAGGACAGGGTGTATGGCTACACCTTC. This translates into CASEDRVYGYTF.

This sequence joins TRBV7-2 and TRBJ2-7; TRBD2 agrees at 8 bases. CDR1 and CDR2 from the germline V gene are SGHTA and FQGNSA. The V segment lost 5 bases and the J segment 2 bases; nucleotides outside the gene matches: 8. There are 15 residues in the CDR3. The DNA for the CDR3 is TGTGCCAGCAGCCGATCCCCGGGGGGGACCTACGAGCAGTACTTC. Translation: CASSRSPGGTYEQYF.

The chain recombines TRBV6-1 with TRBJ2-5; TRBD1 agrees at 10 bases. The junction had 2 bases not matched to a gene; V was cut back by 3 bases and J by 4 bases. Per germline, CDR1 MNHNS and CDR2 SASEGT. The CDR3 has 14 residues. The CDR3 is CASSEGQGRETQYF. CDR3 coding DNA: TGTGCCAGCAGTGAGGGACAGGGGAGAGAGACCCAGTACTTC.

The V gene is TRBV13, the J gene TRBJ1-1, with D possibly matching TRBD1 (5 bases). The CDR3 is made up of 14 amino acids. The germline V and J ends were trimmed by 5 bases and 3 bases, with 13 bases remaining between them. Germline V lookup: CDR1 PRHDT, CDR2 FYEKMQ (reference sequence). CDR3 sequence: CASSTPTAYTEAFF. As DNA, the CDR3 is TGTGCCAGCAGCACCCCGACAGCCTACACTGAAGCTTTCTTT. The whole variable domain, filled in from reference TRBV13 and TRBJ1-1, reads AAGVIQSPRHLIKEKRETATLKCYPIPRHDTVYWYQQGPGQDPQFLISFYEKMQSDKGSIPDRFSAQQFSDYHSELNMSSLELGDSALYFCASSTPTAYTEAFFGQGTRLTVV.

This rearrangement joins TRBV5-1 to TRBJ1-3; D might be TRBD1 (5 bases). The CDR3 runs 15 residues. The V gene's germline CDR1 is SGHRS and CDR2 YFSETQ. The V end lost 3 bases, the J end lost 2 bases, and 12 bases lay between the germline ends. CDR3 region: CASSSQGSTGNTIYF. In nucleotides, the CDR3 is TGCGCCAGCAGCTCGCAGGGATCTACTGGAAACACCATATATTTT.

The table lists this clone with a few counts. The chain joins TRBV7-9 to TRBJ2-2; possible D gene TRBD2, 5 bases. Germline-derived CDR1 and CDR2 are SEHNR and FQNEAQ (reference sequence). V dropped 4 bases and J dropped 5 bases, with 11 bases sitting between them. The CDR3 has 14 residues. The CDR3 here is CASSSEGGTGELFF. Here the CDR3 DNA reads TGTGCCAGCAGCTCCGAGGGTGGTACCGGGGAGCTGTTTTTT.

The chain combines TRBV7-3 with TRBJ2-1; 11 positions agree with TRBD2. The V and J ends lost 1 base and 9 bases, in that order; junction bases with no gene match: 8. From germline, CDR1 is SGHTA and CDR2 FQGTGA. The CDR3 sequence is 16 residues long. The CDR3 DNA sequence: TGTGCCAGCAGCTTAAGTGGTAGCGGGAGGGCCGTTGAGCAGTTCTTC. It yields the protein CASSLSGSGRAVEQFF.

The chain is built from TRBV18 and TRBJ2-2, with D unresolved. Trimming stripped 2 bases from V and 1 base from J, with 11 bases between. Germline CDR1 reads KGHSH; CDR2 reads LQKENI. The CDR3 is 16 amino acids. The CDR3 protein is CASSPYSSENTGELFF. The CDR3, as DNA: TGTGCCAGCTCACCATATAGTAGTGAGAACACCGGGGAGCTGTTTTTT.

This chain connects TRBV28 to TRBJ2-7, with 8 bases matching TRBD2. V shed 7 bases and J 3 bases; nucleotides not matched to a gene: 8. The germline V gene has CDR1 MDHEN and CDR2 SYDVKM. The CDR3 contains 14 residues. The CDR3 is CASKSGSLLYEQYF. DNA for the CDR3: TGTGCCAGCAAAAGCGGGAGTCTTCTCTACGAGCAGTACTTC.

This clone has more than one count but fewer than ten. The chain has TRBV5-6 and TRBJ2-6, with D perhaps matching TRBD1 (6 bases). The CDR3 consists of 18 residues. The V end lost 0 bases, the J end lost 0 bases, and 13 bases lay between the germline ends. The V gene's germline CDR1 is SGHDT and CDR2 YYEEEE. The CDR3, as DNA: TGTGCCAGCAGCTTGGGCGGACAGTCCTACTCTGGGGCCAACGTCCTGACTTTC. Amino acid sequence: CASSLGGQSYSGANVLTF.

The chain carries TRBV9 and TRBJ2-7, with TRBD1 matching over 7 bases. The ends lost 1 base at V and 3 bases at J; junction bases unmatched: 10. The V gene's germline CDR1 is SGDLS and CDR2 YYNGEE. CDR3 length: 16 amino acids. CDR3 in DNA: TGTGCCAGCAGCGTAAGTAACGGACAGGCCTTCTACGAGCAGTACTTC. Translation: CASSVSNGQAFYEQYF. The full variable domain, rest sourced from reference TRBV9 and TRBJ2-7, is DSGVTQTPKHLITATGQRVTLRCSPRSGDLSVYWYQQSLDQGLQFLIQYYNGEERAKGNILERFSAQQFPDLHSELNLSSLELGDSALYFCASSVSNGQAFYEQYFGPGTRLTVT.